This T cell receptor beta chain was profiled in a study of cytomegalovirus exposure and HLA in healthy donors. Whole-study results and caveats: Earlier results showed most TCR beta V segments being productive about 87% or about 30% of the time.

A multiplex PCR was run with 60 Vbeta primers and 13 Jbeta primers. The method was immunoSEQ multiplex PCR; TCRdb's version includes in-frame clones alone and lacks a portion of them. The table has 250,000 to 350,000 clones, more than 80% seen once; the top ten hold 3% to 4%. This CDR3 is built from 15 residues. Points on this clone: Its antigen is unknown.

The gene calls are TRBV7-5 and TRBJ1-3. TRBV7-5 is labeled a pseudogene. This receptor was taken from a man in his forties or fifties in good health and CMV-seropositive. Input material: PBMCs. CDR3 nucleotides: TGTGCCAGAAGCTCTGATCGGGACTCCGGAAACACCATATATTTT. Amino acid sequence: CARSSDRDSGNTIYF.